This passage covers 12 T cell receptor beta chains from one sample sequenced in a study of T cells in localized non-small cell lung cancer. Assay: immunoSEQ multiplex PCR; the TCRdb copy retains only in-frame clones and omits some. The top ten clones hold 20% to 25% of a sample with 75,000 to 80,000 clones, around 89% of them seen once. This sample comprised peripheral blood, obtained before any cancer treatment. These TCRs come from a woman between 35 and 75 years old with stage I squamous cell lung carcinoma.

The chain uses TRBV4-1 and TRBJ1-3; D remains unclear. The germline V gene encodes CDR1 MGHRA and CDR2 YSYEKL. The ends were cut back, 3 bases at V and 2 bases at J, with 11 bases in the middle. This CDR3 spans 15 amino acids. The DNA for the CDR3 is TGCGCCAGCAGCCAGGGGAAACGGACTGGAAACACCATATATTTT. Translation: CASSQGKRTGNTIYF.

In this sample, this clone turned up once. The chain uses TRBV4-2 and TRBJ1-2, with D possibly being TRBD1 (5 bases). The CDR3 is made up of 17 amino acids. The V gene lost 2 bases and the J gene lost 2 bases, with 18 bases spanning the gap. From germline, CDR1 is LGHNA and CDR2 YNFKEQ. CDR3 DNA sequence: TGTGCCAGCAGCCAAAAAAGAACAGGTCAAGAGAACTATGGCTACACCTTC. It is translated as CASSQKRTGQENYGYTF.

The V gene is TRBV29-1, the J gene TRBJ1-1; tentative D call: TRBD1 (6 bases). The length of the CDR3 is 14 residues. V was cut by 2 bases and J by 1 base, with 11 bases left in between. CDR1 and CDR2 (germline): SQVTM, ANQGSEA. The CDR3 spells CSVEFGTKNTEAFF. The CDR3 nucleotides read TGCAGCGTTGAATTTGGGACAAAGAACACTGAAGCTTTCTTT.

The gene calls are TRBV5-1 and TRBJ1-6; no reliable D call. The CDR3 has 16 amino acids. CDR1 SGHRS and CDR2 YFSETQ come from the germline V gene. V lost 1 base and J lost 5, with 13 bases in between. The CDR3 sequence is CASSLLGQTNNSPLHF. The CDR3 DNA reads TGCGCCAGCAGCTTGTTAGGGCAGACGAATAATTCACCCCTCCACTTT.

The rearrangement uses TRBV4-1 and TRBJ1-2; no definite D call. In germline, CDR1 is MGHRA, CDR2 YSYEKL. The germline V and J ends were trimmed by 0 bases and 3 bases, with 11 bases remaining between them. The CDR3 is 15 residues long. CDR3 amino acids: CASSQEEGSHYGYTF. DNA of the CDR3: TGCGCCAGCAGCCAAGAAGAGGGCAGCCACTATGGCTACACCTTC.

The J gene is TRBJ1-1, the V gene TRBV9, with D uncertain. The germline V gene encodes CDR1 SGDLS and CDR2 YYNGEE. V lost 4 bases, J lost 5 bases, and 18 bases lay in between. The CDR3 runs to 15 residues. Written as DNA, the CDR3 is TGTGCCAGCAGCCCTGGGGAGGGATTGGGAACTGAAGCTTTCTTT. This encodes CASSPGEGLGTEAFF.

The rearrangement joins TRBV2 to TRBJ1-5; 12 nucleotides line up with TRBD1. Germline V lookup: CDR1 SNHLY, CDR2 FYNNEI. The CDR3 is 15 amino acids. The V and J ends lost 4 bases and 6 bases, in that order; junction bases with no gene match: 4. Here the CDR3 reads CASSGDRGQGQPQHF. DNA of the CDR3: TGTGCCAGCAGTGGGGACAGGGGGCAAGGTCAGCCCCAGCATTTT. The whole variable domain, filled in from reference TRBV2 and TRBJ1-5, reads EPEVTQTPSHQVTQMGQEVILRCVPISNHLYFYWYRQILGQKVEFLVSFYNNEISEKSEIFDDQFSVERPDGSNFTLKIRSTKLEDSAMYFCASSGDRGQGQPQHFGDGTRLSIL.

The chain recombines TRBV19 with TRBJ2-1, with 8 bases identical to TRBD2. J was trimmed by 2 bases and V by 7 bases; bases with no gene match: 7. The CDR3 has 15 residues. Germline-derived CDR1 and CDR2 are LNHDA and SQIVND (reference sequence). The CDR3 DNA sequence: TGTGCCAGTATAGATGGCGGGGGGACCTACAATGAGCAGTTCTTC. Its protein product is CASIDGGGTYNEQFF.

The chain uses TRBV4-1 and TRBJ1-2; no clear D. CDR3 length equals 19 residues. Germline lookup yields CDR1 MGHRA and CDR2 YSYEKL. The ends were cut back, 2 bases at V and 5 bases at J, with 27 bases in the middle. The CDR3 spells CASSQSRFEAGQDRYGYTF. The CDR3 bases are TGCGCCAGCAGCCAATCCCGGTTTGAGGCAGGCCAGGATCGGTATGGCTACACCTTC.

The chain carries TRBV5-1 and TRBJ1-4; 8 bases are a match to TRBD1. V was clipped by 2 bases and J by 8 bases; unmatched bases: 5. This CDR3 has 14 amino acids. CDR1 is SGHRS and CDR2 is YFSETQ in the germline V gene. The CDR3 loop is CASSFGSGGEKLFF. DNA for the CDR3: TGCGCCAGCAGCTTCGGGTCAGGGGGCGAAAAACTGTTTTTT. The whole variable domain, remainder taken from reference TRBV5-1 and TRBJ1-4, is KAGVTQTPRYLIKTRGQQVTLSCSPISGHRSVSWYQQTPGQGLQFLFEYFSETQRNKGNFPGRFSGRQFSNSRSEMNVSTLELGDSALYLCASSFGSGGEKLFFGSGTQLSVL.

This chain links TRBV7-2 with TRBJ2-1; 7 bases line up with TRBD1. CDR3 length: 15 residues. Germline V gene sequence: CDR1 SGHTA, CDR2 FQGNSA. The junction had 10 bases not matched to a gene; V was cut back by 4 bases and J by 7 bases. The CDR3 sequence is CASSSRRGHGNEQFF. The CDR3 bases are TGTGCCAGCAGCTCTAGAAGGGGGCATGGGAATGAGCAGTTCTTC. Drawing the rest from reference TRBV7-2 and TRBJ2-1, the complete variable domain is GAGVSQSPSNKVTEKGKDVELRCDPISGHTALYWYRQSLGQGLEFLIYFQGNSAPDKSGLPSDRFSAERTGGSVSTLTIQRTQQEDSAVYLCASSSRRGHGNEQFFGPGTRLTVL.

V and J are TRBV5-6 and TRBJ1-3; D possibly corresponds to TRBD1 (6 bases). Germline assignment: CDR1 SGHDT and CDR2 YYEEEE. This CDR3 comprises 16 residues. Between the trimmed V and J ends, which lost 0 bases and 0 bases, there was a span of 10 bases. CDR3 residues: CASSLGGHFSGNTIYF. CDR3 in DNA: TGTGCCAGCAGCTTGGGGGGACACTTCTCTGGAAACACCATATATTTT. Using reference TRBV5-6 and TRBJ1-3 for the parts outside the CDR3, the full variable domain is DAGVTQSPTHLIKTRGQQVTLRCSPKSGHDTVSWYQQALGQGPQFIFQYYEEEERQRGNFPDRFSGHQFPNYSSELNVNALLLGDSALYLCASSLGGHFSGNTIYFGEGSWLTVV.